This entry lists 17 T cell receptor beta chains sequenced from one sample in a study of blood T cell repertoires in COVID-19. Libraries were prepared by immunoSEQ multiplex PCR; TCRdb keeps only in-frame clonotypes and omits some of them. The repertoire includes 150,000 to 200,000 clones, over 70% of them detected once, and approximately 15% sits in the top ten. The source material was peripheral blood. All receptors derive from a man between 60 and 75 years old with active or convalescent COVID-19.

The CDR3 protein is CASSIRTGSGNTIYF. The CDR3 DNA sequence: TGTGCCAGCAGCATACGGACAGGGAGCGGAAACACCATATATTTT. V usage is TRBV7-9 and J usage is TRBJ1-3; 8 bases map to TRBD1. The V gene end was trimmed by 5 bases and the J gene end by 4 bases; junction bases not matched to a gene: 7. The CDR3 runs 15 residues. Germline V CDR1 and CDR2: SEHNR, FQNEAQ (reference sequence).

This chain uses TRBV3-1 (or the pseudogene TRBV3-2) with TRBJ1-1; D gene unclear. Germline-derived CDR1 and CDR2 are LGHDT and YNNKEL (reference sequence). There are 12 residues in the CDR3. Between the trimmed V and J ends, which lost 0 bases and 6 bases, there was a span of 5 bases. CDR3 nucleotide sequence: TGTGCCAGCAGCCAAGAGAGGTCTGAAGCTTTCTTT. This translates into CASSQERSEAFF.

The V and J genes are TRBV7-2 and TRBJ2-7; TRBD1 agrees at 7 bases. This CDR3 has 14 residues. Losses at the gene ends were 4 bases for V and 2 bases for J; bases not matched to a gene: 5. Germline assignment: CDR1 SGHTA and CDR2 FQGNSA. The CDR3 coding sequence is TGTGCCAGCAGCTCCGGGACAGCAGCCTACGAGCAGTACTTC. It encodes CASSSGTAAYEQYF.

The rearrangement uses TRBV6-6 and TRBJ1-1; TRBD1 might be the D (6 bases). The germline V gene has CDR1 MNHNY and CDR2 SVGAGI (reference sequence). V lost 6 bases to trimming and J lost 11 bases, with 19 bases between them. This CDR3 comprises 13 residues. The CDR3 nucleotides are TGTGCCAGCAGGCGACGAGGGGGAATTGTTGCTTTCTTT. This encodes CASRRRGGIVAFF.

The chain has TRBV7-2 and TRBJ1-6; no reliable D call. This CDR3 is 16 amino acids long. V gave up 4 bases and J gave up 7 bases, with 17 bases separating them. Germline CDR1 SGHTA, CDR2 FQGNSA. This chain's CDR3 is CASSSSWRVGNSPLHF. The CDR3 nucleotides read TGTGCCAGCAGCTCTTCTTGGAGGGTTGGGAATTCACCCCTCCACTTT.

V and J are TRBV3-1 (or the pseudogene TRBV3-2) and TRBJ2-7, with D possibly being TRBD1 (5 bases). The CDR3 extends over 12 amino acids. V was trimmed by 4 bases and J by 7 bases, leaving 11 bases between them. The germline gives CDR1 LGHDT, CDR2 YNNKEL (reference sequence). The CDR3: CASSLGLGEQYF. CDR3 nucleotides: TGTGCCAGCAGCCTGGGGCTGGGGGAGCAGTACTTC.

About this clone: At the DNA level, this CDR3 is encoded by other sequences in the same sample as well. The V gene is TRBV9, the J gene TRBJ1-1; D unresolved. V lost 1 base and J 3 bases, leaving 7 bases between the germline ends. Germline CDR1 reads SGDLS; CDR2 reads YYNGEE. The CDR3 length is 13 residues. The CDR3 loop reads CASSVLPDTEAFF. The CDR3 region has the DNA TGTGCCAGCAGCGTACTCCCGGACACTGAAGCTTTCTTT.

The chain recombines TRBV19 with TRBJ2-3; 8 bases are shared with TRBD2. This CDR3 has 19 residues. Germline V lookup: CDR1 LNHDA, CDR2 SQIVND (reference sequence). CDR3 loop: CATGYALSGTTGRTDTQYF. The CDR3 DNA sequence: TGTGCAACAGGTTATGCTCTTAGCGGGACCACCGGCCGCACAGATACGCAGTATTTT.

This chain joins TRBV9 and TRBJ2-2; TRBD1 is a possible D gene (6 bases). Germline V gene sequence: CDR1 SGDLS, CDR2 YYNGEE. Trimming left V 2 bases short and J 4 bases short, with 12 bases between. The CDR3 covers 15 residues. The CDR3 here is CASSVHTGSTGELFF. In DNA, the CDR3 is TGTGCCAGCAGCGTTCATACAGGGTCCACCGGGGAGCTGTTTTTT.

This clone was counted a few times. This sequence joins TRBV5-5 and TRBJ2-1; TRBD1 aligns across 9 bases. CDR3 length equals 14 residues. In germline, CDR1 is SGHKS, CDR2 YYEKEE (reference sequence). V trimming: 4 bases; J trimming: 9 bases; junction bases outside the gene matches: 8. The CDR3 here is CASSAWDRAGEQFF. The CDR3 region has the DNA TGTGCCAGCAGCGCATGGGACAGGGCGGGTGAGCAGTTCTTC. The whole variable domain, remainder taken from reference TRBV5-5 and TRBJ2-1, is DAGVTQSPTHLIKTRGQQVTLRCSPISGHKSVSWYQQVLGQGPQFIFQYYEKEERGRGNFPDRFSARQFPNYSSELNVNALLLGDSALYLCASSAWDRAGEQFFGPGTRLTVL.

The V and J genes are TRBV7-3 and TRBJ2-7; 14 bases line up with TRBD2. This CDR3 region has 18 residues. CDR1 and CDR2 (germline): SGHTA, FQGTGA. V trimming: 5 bases; J trimming: 4 bases; junction bases outside the gene matches: 13. The CDR3 region is CASSPRPGTSGSKYEQYF. The CDR3, as DNA: TGTGCCAGCAGCCCAAGACCCGGGACTAGCGGGAGTAAATACGAGCAGTACTTC. Using reference TRBV7-3 and TRBJ2-7 for the parts outside the CDR3, the full variable domain is GAGVSQTPSNKVTEKGKYVELRCDPISGHTALYWYRQSLGQGPEFLIYFQGTGAADDSGLPNDRFFAVRPEGSVSTLKIQRTERGDSAVYLCASSPRPGTSGSKYEQYFGPGTRLTVT.

The chain joins TRBV7-2 to TRBJ2-7; a weak D match, TRBD2 (6 bases). The CDR3 is made up of 14 amino acids. Germline CDR1 and CDR2: SGHTA and FQGNSA. Deletions cut 5 bases from V and 2 bases from J, with 13 bases between. The CDR3 region has the DNA TGTGCCAGCAGCCTAAATAGCGGACCCTACGAGCAGTACTTC. Protein sequence: CASSLNSGPYEQYF.

Only a few counts were recorded for this clone. The chain uses TRBV27 and TRBJ1-1; the D gene is possibly TRBD1 (5 bases). The CDR3 sequence is 14 residues long. The germline V gene has CDR1 MNHEY and CDR2 SMNVEV (reference sequence). The V and J ends lost 2 bases and 1 base respectively, with 8 bases between them. The CDR3 DNA reads as TGTGCCAGCAGTTTAGTCGGGGGGAACACTGAAGCTTTCTTT. As protein: CASSLVGGNTEAFF.

This chain joins TRBV28 and TRBJ1-6; the match to TRBD1 covers 7 bases. CDR1 is MDHEN and CDR2 is SYDVKM in the germline V gene. V lost 5 bases to trimming and J lost 2 bases; unmatched junction nucleotides: 6. The CDR3 consists of 16 residues. The CDR3 DNA sequence: TGTGCCAGCAGTGACAGGGCCCCTGCCTATAATTCACCCCTCCACTTT. Its translation is CASSDRAPAYNSPLHF.

The rearrangement links TRBV4-1 to TRBJ2-7, with a tentative D call TRBD2 (5 bases). V dropped 1 base and J dropped 6 bases, with 13 bases sitting between them. This CDR3 has 14 amino acids. Germline V gene sequence: CDR1 MGHRA, CDR2 YSYEKL. This CDR3 reads CASSQGELRFEQYF. CDR3 nucleotide sequence: TGCGCCAGCAGCCAAGGGGAGCTGAGGTTCGAGCAGTACTTC.

This rearrangement joins TRBV6-2 or TRBV6-3 to TRBJ2-7; possibly TRBD2 for D (6 bases). CDR3 length: 18 residues. Trimming took 4 bases from V and 4 from J, leaving 26 bases between them. Germline CDR1 MNHEY, CDR2 SVGEGT. The CDR3, as DNA: TGTGCCAGCAGTTCCGTCCCCGGGAGAAAAGTAGCTCGGTACGAGCAGTACTTC. As protein: CASSSVPGRKVARYEQYF.

This chain uses TRBV11-3 with TRBJ2-1; D is perhaps TRBD2 (7 bases). Germline CDR1 reads SGHNT; CDR2 reads YENEEA. V lost 5 bases and J lost 4, with 21 bases in between. The length of the CDR3 is 17 residues. The CDR3 DNA follows: TGTGCCAGCAGCCACTACAGGGAGGGAGGGGCTTACAATGAGCAGTTCTTC. Its protein product is CASSHYREGGAYNEQFF.